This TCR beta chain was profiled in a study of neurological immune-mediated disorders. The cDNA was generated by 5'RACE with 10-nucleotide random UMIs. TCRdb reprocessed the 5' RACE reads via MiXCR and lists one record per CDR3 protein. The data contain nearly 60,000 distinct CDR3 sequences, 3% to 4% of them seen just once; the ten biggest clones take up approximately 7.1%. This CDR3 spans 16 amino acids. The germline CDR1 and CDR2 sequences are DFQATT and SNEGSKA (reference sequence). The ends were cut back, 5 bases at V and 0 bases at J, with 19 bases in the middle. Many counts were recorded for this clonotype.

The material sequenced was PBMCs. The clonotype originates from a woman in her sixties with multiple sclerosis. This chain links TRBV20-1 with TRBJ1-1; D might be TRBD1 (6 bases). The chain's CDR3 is CSAEVRGFFMNTEAFF. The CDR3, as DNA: TGCAGTGCTGAGGTCAGGGGTTTTTTTATGAACACTGAAGCTTTCTTT.